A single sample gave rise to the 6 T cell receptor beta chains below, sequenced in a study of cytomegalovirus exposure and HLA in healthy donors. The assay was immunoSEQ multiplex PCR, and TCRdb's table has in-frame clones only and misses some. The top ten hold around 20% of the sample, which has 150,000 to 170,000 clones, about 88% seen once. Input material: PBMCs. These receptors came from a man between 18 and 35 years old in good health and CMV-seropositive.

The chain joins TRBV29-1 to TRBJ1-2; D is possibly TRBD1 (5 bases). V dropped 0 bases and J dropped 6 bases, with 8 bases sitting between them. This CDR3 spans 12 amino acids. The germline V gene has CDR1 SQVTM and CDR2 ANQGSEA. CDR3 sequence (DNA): TGCAGCGTTGAAGACAGCAGGGATGGCTACACCTTC. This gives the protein CSVEDSRDGYTF. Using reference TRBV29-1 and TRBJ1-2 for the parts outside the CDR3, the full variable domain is SAVISQKPSRDICQRGTSLTIQCQVDSQVTMMFWYRQQPGQSLTLIATANQGSEATYESGFVIDKFPISRPNLTFSTLTVSNMSPEDSSIYLCSVEDSRDGYTFGSGTRLTVV.

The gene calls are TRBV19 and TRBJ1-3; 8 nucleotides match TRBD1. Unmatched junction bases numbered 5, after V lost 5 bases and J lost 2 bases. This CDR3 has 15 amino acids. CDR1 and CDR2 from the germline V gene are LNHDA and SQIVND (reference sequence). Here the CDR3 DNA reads TGTGCCAGTAGTGATAGGACAGGGCCTGGAAACACCATATATTTT. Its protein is CASSDRTGPGNTIYF.

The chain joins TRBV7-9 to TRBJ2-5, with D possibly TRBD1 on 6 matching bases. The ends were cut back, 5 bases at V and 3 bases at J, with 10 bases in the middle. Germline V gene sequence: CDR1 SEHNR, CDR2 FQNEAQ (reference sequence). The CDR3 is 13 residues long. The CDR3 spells CASSPRTEETQYF. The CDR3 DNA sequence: TGTGCCAGCAGCCCACGGACAGAAGAGACCCAGTACTTC.

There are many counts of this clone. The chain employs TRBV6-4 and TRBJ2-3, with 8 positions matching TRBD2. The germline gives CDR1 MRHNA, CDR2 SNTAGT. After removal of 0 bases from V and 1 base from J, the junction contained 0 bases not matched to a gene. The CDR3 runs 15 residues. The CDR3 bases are TGTGCCAGCAGTGACTCGCGGGGGGGCACAGATACGCAGTATTTT. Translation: CASSDSRGGTDTQYF.

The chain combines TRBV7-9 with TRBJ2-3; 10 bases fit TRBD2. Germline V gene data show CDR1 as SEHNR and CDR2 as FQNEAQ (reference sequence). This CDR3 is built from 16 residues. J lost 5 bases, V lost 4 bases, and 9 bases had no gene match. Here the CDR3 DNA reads TGTGCCAGCAGCTCTCCAGCGGGAGGGCTGGAAGATACGCAGTATTTT. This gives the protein CASSSPAGGLEDTQYF. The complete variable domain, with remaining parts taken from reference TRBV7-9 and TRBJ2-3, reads DTGVSQNPRHKITKRGQNVTFRCDPISEHNRLYWYRQTLGQGPEFLTYFQNEAQLEKSRLLSDRFSAERPKGSFSTLEIQRTEQGDSAMYLCASSSPAGGLEDTQYFGPGTRLTVL.

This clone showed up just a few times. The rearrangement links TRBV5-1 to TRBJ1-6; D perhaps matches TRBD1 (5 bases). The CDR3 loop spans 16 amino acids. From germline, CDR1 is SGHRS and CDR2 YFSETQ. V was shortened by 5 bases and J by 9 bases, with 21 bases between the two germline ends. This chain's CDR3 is CASSKEVQATGSPLHF. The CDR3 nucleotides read TGCGCCAGCAGTAAAGAAGTACAGGCCACCGGTTCACCCCTCCACTTT.